The source of this TCR beta chain is a study of spatial heterogeneity in lung cancer. This clonotype has a handful of counts. Its antigen remains unknown. Whole-study findings and limits: Follow-up blood showed ubiquitous expanded tumor TCRs less than blood at resection did.

Every molecule of TCR cDNA had its own unique molecular identifier. TCRdb ran MiXCR on the 5' RACE reads and lists one entry per CDR3 protein. The data contain approximately 44,000 distinct CDR3 sequences, roughly 13% of them seen just once; the ten biggest clones take up about 57%. Time point reported: sample taken at primary tumor resection. The donor group consisted of some 70 patients who had untreated, early-stage non-small cell lung cancer. Without sorting, whole RNA was sequenced from tumor, nontumor lung or frozen PBMC. Germline V lookup: CDR1 LGHDT, CDR2 YNNKEL (reference sequence). With 0 bases removed from V and 1 base from J, the gap between germline ends came to 10 bases. CDR3 length: 16 residues.

J is TRBJ2-1 and V is TRBV3-1; D not certain. The receptor comes from a male donor with early-stage non-small cell lung cancer. Source: PBMCs, taken at surgery. CDR3 coding DNA: TGTGCCAGCAGCCAAGAGACTCGCCAGTCCTACAATGAGCAGTTCTTC. It is translated as CASSQETRQSYNEQFF.